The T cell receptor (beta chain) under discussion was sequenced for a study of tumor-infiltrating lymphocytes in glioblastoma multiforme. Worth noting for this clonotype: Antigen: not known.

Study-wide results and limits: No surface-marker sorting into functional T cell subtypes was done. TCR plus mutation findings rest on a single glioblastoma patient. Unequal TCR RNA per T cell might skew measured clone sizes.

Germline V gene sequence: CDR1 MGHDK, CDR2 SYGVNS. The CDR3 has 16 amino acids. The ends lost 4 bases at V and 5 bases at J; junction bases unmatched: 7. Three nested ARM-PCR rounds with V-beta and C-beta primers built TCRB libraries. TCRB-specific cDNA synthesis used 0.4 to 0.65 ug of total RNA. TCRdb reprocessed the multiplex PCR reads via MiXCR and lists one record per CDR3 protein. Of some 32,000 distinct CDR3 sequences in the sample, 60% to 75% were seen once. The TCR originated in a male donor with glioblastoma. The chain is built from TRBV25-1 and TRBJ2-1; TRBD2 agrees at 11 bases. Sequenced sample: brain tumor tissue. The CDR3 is CASSGPGLADNNEQFF. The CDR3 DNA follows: TGTGCCAGCAGTGGACCGGGACTAGCGGACAACAATGAGCAGTTCTTC.